These 10 T cell receptor beta chains came from one sample sequenced in a study of shared clonotypes between healthy human individuals. Libraries were prepared by immunoSEQ multiplex PCR; TCRdb keeps only in-frame clonotypes and omits some of them. This table holds roughly 2 million clones, approximately 95% found once. The sequenced material came from naive CD4+ T cells sorted from blood. The subset is: CD45RA+ positively selected. These receptors came from a man aged 18 to 30 in good health.

The V call is TRBV15, the J call TRBJ2-7, with TRBD1 identical over 7 bases. CDR3 length equals 16 residues. V was pared by 3 bases and J by 0 bases, with 8 bases of the junction left unmatched. Germline assignment: CDR1 LNHNV and CDR2 YYDKDF (reference sequence). The CDR3 region is CATSSYGQASSYEQYF. Written as DNA, the CDR3 is TGTGCCACCAGCAGCTATGGACAGGCGAGCTCCTACGAGCAGTACTTC.

This sequence joins TRBV7-6 and TRBJ2-5, with D possibly being TRBD1 (7 bases). Trimming cost V 2 bases and J 2 bases, with 12 bases left between them. From germline, CDR1 is SGHVS and CDR2 FNYEAQ. This CDR3 has 15 amino acids. The CDR3 bases are TGTGCCAGCAGCTTACAGGGGGGCCGTCAAGAGACCCAGTACTTC. Protein sequence: CASSLQGGRQETQYF.

The chain carries TRBV27 and TRBJ2-3; D not certain. This CDR3 region has 14 residues. The germline V gene encodes CDR1 MNHEY and CDR2 SMNVEV (reference sequence). V was cut by 2 bases and J by 1 base, with 7 bases left in between. The CDR3 is CASSLNLGTDTQYF. The CDR3 DNA reads as TGTGCCAGCAGTTTAAATCTGGGCACAGATACGCAGTATTTT.

This clone was observed a single time. At one end, the junction sequence differs from germline, possibly due to a read error. V gene TRBV19 combines with J gene TRBJ2-1; the D gene is possibly TRBD2 (6 bases). The CDR3 covers 11 residues. CDR1 and CDR2 from the germline V gene are LNHDA and SQIVND (reference sequence). The CDR3: CASSAGFRQVF. The CDR3 DNA sequence: TGTGCCAGTAGTGCGGGGTTCCGCCAGGTCTTC.

The chain combines TRBV9 with TRBJ1-4; D gene uncertain. Germline CDR1 reads SGDLS; CDR2 reads YYNGEE. This CDR3 is built from 13 residues. V shed 4 bases and J shed 12 bases, with 16 bases lying between them. This CDR3 is CASSPRPGGELFF. In nucleotides, the CDR3 is TGTGCCAGCAGCCCCCGACCGGGTGGGGAACTGTTTTTT.

The chain's CDR3 is CSATPEEQFF. CDR3 bases: TGCAGTGCTACACCAGAAGAGCAGTTCTTC. This chain connects TRBV20-1 to TRBJ2-1; no definite D call. Trimming removed 4 bases at V and 10 bases at J, with 8 bases between. The V gene's germline CDR1 is DFQATT and CDR2 SNEGSKA (reference sequence). This CDR3 is built from 10 residues.

This clone showed up just once. The chain recombines TRBV28 with TRBJ2-7, with TRBD2 as a possible D gene (5 bases). Trimming pared 0 bases from V and 1 base from J, leaving 16 bases between. The CDR3 runs to 17 residues. In germline, CDR1 is MDHEN, CDR2 SYDVKM. In DNA, the CDR3 is TGTGCCAGCAGTTTATGGGGAGAAAGGGTGTCATCCTACGAGCAGTACTTC. It translates to CASSLWGERVSSYEQYF.

V is TRBV10-3 and J is TRBJ1-5; perhaps TRBD1 as D (5 bases). Germline V gene sequence: CDR1 ENHRY, CDR2 SYGVKD. The CDR3 extends over 17 amino acids. Trimming removed 2 bases from V and 1 base from J, with 15 bases in between. The CDR3 here is CAISEGHNGASNQPQHF. In DNA, the CDR3 is TGTGCCATCAGTGAGGGGCACAACGGGGCGAGCAATCAGCCCCAGCATTTT.

This rearrangement joins TRBV10-3 to TRBJ2-7; 12 nucleotides align to TRBD1. After removal of 10 bases from V and 4 bases from J, the junction contained 8 bases not matched to a gene. The CDR3 consists of 14 residues. Germline values: CDR1 ENHRY, CDR2 SYGVKD. The CDR3 is CATEGTGGTYEQYF. The CDR3 region has the DNA TGTGCCACCGAAGGGACAGGGGGCACGTACGAGCAGTACTTC.

The chain combines TRBV30 with TRBJ2-4; D gene unclear. The CDR3 length is 16 residues. Looked up from germline, CDR1 is GTSNPN and CDR2 is SVGIG (reference sequence). Trimming cost V 2 bases and J 0 bases, with 14 bases left between them. The CDR3 bases are TGTGCCTGGAGTATAGCCGGAGTTCTAGCCAAAAACATTCAGTACTTC. It encodes CAWSIAGVLAKNIQYF.